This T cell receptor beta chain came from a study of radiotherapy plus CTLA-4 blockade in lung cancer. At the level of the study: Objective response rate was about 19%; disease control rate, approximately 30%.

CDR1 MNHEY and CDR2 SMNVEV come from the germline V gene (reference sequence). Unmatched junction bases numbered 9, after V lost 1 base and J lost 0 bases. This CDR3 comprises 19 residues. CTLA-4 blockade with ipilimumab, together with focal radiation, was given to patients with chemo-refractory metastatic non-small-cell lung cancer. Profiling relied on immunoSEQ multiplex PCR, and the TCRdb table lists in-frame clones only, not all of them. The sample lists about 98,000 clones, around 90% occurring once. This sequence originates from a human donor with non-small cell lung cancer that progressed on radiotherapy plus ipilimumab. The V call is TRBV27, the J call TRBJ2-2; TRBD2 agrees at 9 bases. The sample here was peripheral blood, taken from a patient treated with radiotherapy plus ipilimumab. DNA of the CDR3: TGTGCCAGCAGTTTATTTTTCGCTAGCGGGAAGACGAACACCGGGGAGCTGTTTTTT. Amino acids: CASSLFFASGKTNTGELFF.